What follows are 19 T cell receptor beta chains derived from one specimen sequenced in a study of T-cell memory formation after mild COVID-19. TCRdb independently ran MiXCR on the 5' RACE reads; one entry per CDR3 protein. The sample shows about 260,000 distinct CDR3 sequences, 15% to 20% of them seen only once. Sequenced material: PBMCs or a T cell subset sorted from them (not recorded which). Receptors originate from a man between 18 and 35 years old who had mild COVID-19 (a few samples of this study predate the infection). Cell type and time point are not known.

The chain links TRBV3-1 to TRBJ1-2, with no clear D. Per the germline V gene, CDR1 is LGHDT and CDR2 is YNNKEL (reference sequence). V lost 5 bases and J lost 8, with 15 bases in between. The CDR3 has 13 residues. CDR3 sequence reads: CASSFPGVYGYTF. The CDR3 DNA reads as TGTGCCAGCAGCTTTCCGGGTGTTTACGGCTACACCTTC.

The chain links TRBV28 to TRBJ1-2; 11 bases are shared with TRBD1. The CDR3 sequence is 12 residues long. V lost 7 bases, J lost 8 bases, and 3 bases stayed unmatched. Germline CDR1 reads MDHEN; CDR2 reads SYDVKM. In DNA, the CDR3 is TGTGCCAGCAAGGGACAGGGGGACGGCTACACCTTC. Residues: CASKGQGDGYTF.

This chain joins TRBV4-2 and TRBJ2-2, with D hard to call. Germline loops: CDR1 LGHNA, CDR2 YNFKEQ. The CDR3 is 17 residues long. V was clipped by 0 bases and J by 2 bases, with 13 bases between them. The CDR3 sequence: CASSQDVSPINTGELFF. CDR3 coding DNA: TGTGCCAGCAGCCAAGACGTATCACCCATAAACACCGGGGAGCTGTTTTTT.

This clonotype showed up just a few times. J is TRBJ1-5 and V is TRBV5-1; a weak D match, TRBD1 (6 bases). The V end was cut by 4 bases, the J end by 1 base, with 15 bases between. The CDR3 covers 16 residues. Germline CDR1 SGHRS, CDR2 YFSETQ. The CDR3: CASSPWGGQSNQPQHF. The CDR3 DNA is TGCGCCAGCAGCCCTTGGGGCGGACAGAGCAATCAGCCCCAGCATTTT.

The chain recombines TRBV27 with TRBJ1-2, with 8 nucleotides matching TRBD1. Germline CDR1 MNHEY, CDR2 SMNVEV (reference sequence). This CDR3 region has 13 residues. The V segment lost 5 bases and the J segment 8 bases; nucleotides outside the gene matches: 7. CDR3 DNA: TGTGCCAGCAGTAGACAGGGGACGGAGGGCTACACCTTC. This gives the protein CASSRQGTEGYTF.

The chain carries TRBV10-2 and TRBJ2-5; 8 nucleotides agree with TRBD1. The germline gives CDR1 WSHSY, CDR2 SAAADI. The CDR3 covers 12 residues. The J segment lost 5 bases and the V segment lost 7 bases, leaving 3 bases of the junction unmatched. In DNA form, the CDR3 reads TGCGCCAGCATGACAGGGGCGGAGACCCAGTACTTC. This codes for CASMTGAETQYF.

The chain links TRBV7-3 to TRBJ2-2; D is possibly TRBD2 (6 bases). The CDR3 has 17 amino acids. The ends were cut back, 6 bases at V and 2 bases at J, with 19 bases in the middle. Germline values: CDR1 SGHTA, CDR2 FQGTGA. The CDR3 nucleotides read TGTGCCAGCAGTTGGGACTGGGTGGGGTACAACACCGGGGAGCTGTTTTTT. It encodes CASSWDWVGYNTGELFF.

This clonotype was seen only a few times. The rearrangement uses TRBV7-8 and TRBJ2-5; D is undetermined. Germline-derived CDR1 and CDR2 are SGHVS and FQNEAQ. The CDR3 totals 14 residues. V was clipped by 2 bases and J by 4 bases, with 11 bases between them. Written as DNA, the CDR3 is TGTGCCAGCAGCTTATCCGCGTGGGGAGAGACCCAGTACTTC. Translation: CASSLSAWGETQYF.

CDR3 nucleotides: TGTGCCAGCAGCCTCAGAGGTCAGGGAGTCCCCTGGACCGAAGCTTTCTTT. Protein sequence: CASSLRGQGVPWTEAFF. This rearrangement joins TRBV9 to TRBJ1-1, with TRBD1 as a possible D gene (5 bases). This CDR3 region has 17 residues. Germline CDR1 SGDLS, CDR2 YYNGEE. V lost 4 bases and J 8 bases, leaving 27 bases between the germline ends. Drawing the rest from reference TRBV9 and TRBJ1-1, the complete variable domain is DSGVTQTPKHLITATGQRVTLRCSPRSGDLSVYWYQQSLDQGLQFLIQYYNGEERAKGNILERFSAQQFPDLHSELNLSSLELGDSALYFCASSLRGQGVPWTEAFFGQGTRLTVV.

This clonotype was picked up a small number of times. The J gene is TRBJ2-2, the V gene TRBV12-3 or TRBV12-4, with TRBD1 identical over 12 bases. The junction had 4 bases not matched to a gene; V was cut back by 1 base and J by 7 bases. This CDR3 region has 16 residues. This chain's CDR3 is CASSLGDRGRDGELFF. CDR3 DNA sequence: TGTGCCAGCAGTTTAGGGGACAGGGGGCGCGACGGGGAGCTGTTTTTT.

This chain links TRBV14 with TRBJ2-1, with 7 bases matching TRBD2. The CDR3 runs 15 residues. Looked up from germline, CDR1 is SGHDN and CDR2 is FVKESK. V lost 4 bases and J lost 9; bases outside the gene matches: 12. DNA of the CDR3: TGTGCCAGCAGCCTCCAGCGGGGACCCCTCGGTGAGCAGTTCTTC. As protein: CASSLQRGPLGEQFF.

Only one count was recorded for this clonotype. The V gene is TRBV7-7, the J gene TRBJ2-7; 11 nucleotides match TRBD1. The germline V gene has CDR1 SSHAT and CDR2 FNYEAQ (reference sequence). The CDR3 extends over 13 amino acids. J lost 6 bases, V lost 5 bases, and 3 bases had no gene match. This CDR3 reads CASSRTGGGEQYF. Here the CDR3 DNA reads TGTGCCAGCAGCAGGACAGGGGGCGGCGAGCAGTACTTC.

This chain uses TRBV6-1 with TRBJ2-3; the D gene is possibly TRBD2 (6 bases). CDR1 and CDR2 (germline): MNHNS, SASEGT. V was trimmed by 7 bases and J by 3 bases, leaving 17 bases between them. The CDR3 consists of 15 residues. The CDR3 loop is CASTLNTGGTDTQYF. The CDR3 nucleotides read TGTGCCAGCACCTTGAACACCGGAGGGACAGATACGCAGTATTTT.

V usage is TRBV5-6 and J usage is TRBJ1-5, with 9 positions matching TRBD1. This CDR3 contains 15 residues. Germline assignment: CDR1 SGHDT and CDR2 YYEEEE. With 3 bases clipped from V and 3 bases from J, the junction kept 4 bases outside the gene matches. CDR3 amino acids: CASSSDRGDNQPQHF. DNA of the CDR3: TGTGCCAGCAGCTCGGACAGGGGAGACAATCAGCCCCAGCATTTT.

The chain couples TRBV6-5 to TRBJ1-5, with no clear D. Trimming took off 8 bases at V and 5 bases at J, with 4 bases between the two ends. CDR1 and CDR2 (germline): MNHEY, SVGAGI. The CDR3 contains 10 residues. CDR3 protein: CASGYQPQHF. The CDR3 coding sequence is TGTGCCAGCGGATATCAGCCCCAGCATTTT.

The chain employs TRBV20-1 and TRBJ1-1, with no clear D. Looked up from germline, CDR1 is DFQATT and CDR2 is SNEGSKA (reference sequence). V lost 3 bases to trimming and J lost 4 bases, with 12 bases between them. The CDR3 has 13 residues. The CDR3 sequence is CSASLEWSTEAFF. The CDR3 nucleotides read TGCAGTGCTAGTTTGGAGTGGAGCACTGAAGCTTTCTTT.

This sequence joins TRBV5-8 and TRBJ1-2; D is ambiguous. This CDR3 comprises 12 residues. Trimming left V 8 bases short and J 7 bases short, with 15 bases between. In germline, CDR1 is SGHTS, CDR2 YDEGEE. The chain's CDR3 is CASVYRLGGYTF. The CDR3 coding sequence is TGTGCCAGTGTCTACCGTCTTGGTGGCTACACCTTC.

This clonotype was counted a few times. In nucleotides, the CDR3 is TGTGCCAGCAGTGACTCGGCTAGCGGGAGCACAGATACGCAGTATTTT. Encoded protein: CASSDSASGSTDTQYF. This rearrangement joins TRBV6-4 to TRBJ2-3; 8 positions agree with TRBD2. The CDR3 runs 16 residues. Germline V gives CDR1 MRHNA, CDR2 SNTAGT. The V segment lost 0 bases and the J segment 0 bases; nucleotides outside the gene matches: 2.

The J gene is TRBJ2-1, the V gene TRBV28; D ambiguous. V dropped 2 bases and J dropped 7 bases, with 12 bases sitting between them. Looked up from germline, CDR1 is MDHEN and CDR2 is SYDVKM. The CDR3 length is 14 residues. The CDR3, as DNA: TGTGCCAGCAGTTTAAGCGCCCCCCCTAATGAGCAGTTCTTC. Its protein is CASSLSAPPNEQFF.